The rows below give T cell receptor beta chains drawn from one sample of a study of CD8 T cells in Susac syndrome. TCRdb processed the immunoSEQ multiplex PCR reads anew with MiXCR; each CDR3 protein has one entry. The sample lists roughly 150,000 distinct CDR3 sequences; about 90% were seen once. What was sequenced was CD4+ T cells from PBMCs. The receptors derive from a human donor in good health. Both conserved end residues are part of each CDR3. A D gene is named only where the DNA matches it firmly. Not all rows give a size; the values are once, few, many and, for expanded clones, a class.

clone size,CDR3 length,D gene,V gene,J gene,CDR3 protein,CDR3 DNA
once,15,TRBD2,TRBV28,TRBJ2-1,CASRRGTSGSNEQFF,TGTGCCAGCAGGAGGGGGACTAGCGGGAGCAATGAGCAGTTCTTC
NA,15,TRBD2,TRBV20-1,TRBJ2-1,CSAVSLAGNRDEQFF,TGCAGTGCTGTAAGTCTAGCGGGAAATAGAGATGAGCAGTTCTTC
NA,14,NA,TRBV5-6,TRBJ2-5,CASIQGWGGETQYF,TGTGCCAGCATCCAAGGCTGGGGTGGCGAGACCCAGTACTTC
NA,16,NA,TRBV19,TRBJ2-4,CASTPTQRSAKNIQYF,TGTGCCAGTACCCCGACCCAGCGATCAGCCAAAAACATTCAGTACTTC
NA,15,NA,TRBV20-1,TRBJ1-3,CSALGLLSSGNTIYF,TGCAGTGCGCTGGGACTCCTCAGCTCTGGAAACACCATATATTTT
once,15,TRBD1,TRBV20-1,TRBJ1-6,CSTRGDRGYNSPLHF,TGCAGTACTAGAGGGGACAGGGGCTATAATTCACCCCTCCACTTT
NA,18,TRBD1,TRBV5-6,TRBJ2-2,CASSLVPGQTLKTGELFF,TGTGCCAGCAGCTTGGTTCCGGGACAGACTTTAAAGACCGGGGAGCTGTTTTTT
NA,16,NA,TRBV9,TRBJ1-3,CASSPGHASSGNTIYF,TGTGCCAGCAGCCCCGGACACGCAAGCTCTGGAAACACCATATATTTT
NA,14,NA,TRBV10-3,TRBJ1-1,CAISDSSLNTEAFF,TGTGCCATCAGTGATAGCAGTTTGAACACTGAAGCTTTCTTT
NA,12,NA,TRBV27,TRBJ2-7,CASSSRDWEQYF,TGTGCCAGCAGTTCCCGGGATTGGGAGCAGTACTTC
NA,15,NA,TRBV5-1,TRBJ2-7,CASSTSPGVAYEQYF,TGCGCCAGCAGCACCTCTCCGGGGGTCGCCTACGAGCAGTACTTC
NA,14,NA,TRBV7-8,TRBJ2-5,CASSLVRQRETQYF,TGTGCCAGCAGCTTAGTGCGGCAAAGGGAGACCCAGTACTTC
NA,15,NA,TRBV5-4,TRBJ1-2,CASSLSRTSNYGYTF,TGTGCCAGCAGCTTGTCCAGGACCTCTAACTATGGCTACACCTTC
NA,12,NA,TRBV7-2,TRBJ1-6,CASSPRNSPLHF,TGTGCCAGCAGCCCGAGGAATTCACCCCTCCACTTT
NA,17,NA,TRBV12-3/TRBV12-4,TRBJ2-1,CASSPPIHLSSYNEQFF,TGTGCCAGCAGTCCACCCATCCACCTGAGCTCCTACAATGAGCAGTTCTTC
NA,12,NA,TRBV20-1,TRBJ1-4,CSAGDNNEKLFF,TGCAGTGCAGGGGATAATAATGAAAAACTGTTTTTT
NA,13,NA,TRBV16,TRBJ2-7,CASSLRDLNEQYF,TGTGCCAGCAGCCTCCGGGACCTGAACGAGCAGTACTTC
NA,16,NA,TRBV9,TRBJ1-5,CASSVDPRGSNQPQHF,TGTGCCAGCAGCGTAGACCCCAGGGGCTCAAATCAGCCCCAGCATTTT
NA,12,NA,TRBV20-1,TRBJ2-5,CSPYGSKETQYF,TGCAGCCCCTACGGGAGTAAGGAGACCCAGTACTTC
NA,15,NA,TRBV5-4,TRBJ1-4,CASSSTTATKEKLFF,TGTGCCAGCAGCTCGACGACAGCAACTAAGGAAAAACTGTTTTTT
NA,17,TRBD2,TRBV3-1,TRBJ2-1,CASSPLGTSGSNNEQFF,TGTGCCAGCAGCCCTTTGGGGACTAGCGGGAGTAACAATGAGCAGTTCTTC
NA,14,NA,TRBV12-3/TRBV12-4,TRBJ2-3,CASSFLADTDTQYF,TGTGCCAGCAGTTTCCTCGCAGACACAGATACGCAGTATTTT